Below, 24 T cell receptor beta chains from the same sample are listed, as sequenced in a study of response to subunit inactivated influenza vaccine. TCRdb processed the RT-PCR reads anew with MiXCR; each CDR3 protein has one entry. The profile shows about 780,000 distinct CDR3 sequences, around a sixth of them singletons. The specimen comprised PBMCs from blood, sampled roughly 5 days after vaccination. The receptors come from a man aged 45 to 65 who received an inactivated influenza vaccine.

The J gene is TRBJ1-1, the V gene TRBV10-3; D is ambiguous. Per germline, CDR1 ENHRY and CDR2 SYGVKD. The CDR3 contains 12 residues. The ends were cut back, 3 bases at V and 1 base at J, with 3 bases in the middle. The CDR3 DNA sequence: TGTGCCATCAGTGATACGAACACTGAAGCTTTCTTT. Encoded protein: CAISDTNTEAFF.

This sequence joins TRBV5-1 and TRBJ1-1, with D unresolved. V lost 6 bases, J lost 3 bases, and 6 bases lay in between. Germline CDR1 and CDR2: SGHRS and YFSETQ. This CDR3 has 11 residues. CDR3 protein: CASTSDTEAFF. CDR3 nucleotides: TGCGCCAGCACATCGGACACTGAAGCTTTCTTT.

The sample holds a few counts of this clonotype. J is TRBJ1-5 and V is TRBV21-1; the D call of TRBD1 is as the table states it, not checked on the DNA. TRBV21-1 is shown as a pseudogene. CDR3 length: 15 residues. Written as DNA, the CDR3 is TGTGCCACGCAGGGGACAGCTGATTATCATCAGCCCCAGCATTTT. Translated: CATQGTADYHQPQHF.

The V gene is TRBV9, the J gene TRBJ1-3, with D unresolved. Germline assignment: CDR1 SGDLS and CDR2 YYNGEE. There are 16 residues in the CDR3. Trimming pared 0 bases from V and 3 bases from J, leaving 13 bases between. The CDR3 DNA sequence: TGTGCCAGCAGCGTAGAGGTTGGGGTCAGTGGAAACACCATATATTTT. Its protein is CASSVEVGVSGNTIYF.

This clonotype was seen a few times. CDR3 in amino acids: CASSYLAVPSTDTQYF. The CDR3 bases are TGTGCCAGCAGTTACTTAGCGGTCCCTAGCACAGATACGCAGTATTTT. The gene calls are TRBV6-2 or TRBV6-3 and TRBJ2-3, with D possibly being TRBD2 (6 bases). The CDR3 length is 16 residues. Germline lookup yields CDR1 MNHEY and CDR2 SVGEGT. V lost 1 base and J 0 bases, leaving 11 bases between the germline ends.

This chain links TRBV5-6 with TRBJ2-2; no firm D call. The CDR3 has 15 amino acids. V was clipped by 3 bases and J by 3 bases, with 12 bases between them. The germline V gene has CDR1 SGHDT and CDR2 YYEEEE. CDR3 DNA sequence: TGTGCCAGCAGCTCAGGAAGGCTTTACACCGGGGAGCTGTTTTTT. This sequence encodes CASSSGRLYTGELFF.

This chain joins TRBV20-1 and TRBJ2-7; D is undetermined. The germline gives CDR1 DFQATT, CDR2 SNEGSKA (reference sequence). CDR3 length: 12 residues. V dropped 2 bases and J dropped 4 bases, with 9 bases sitting between them. Here the CDR3 DNA reads TGCAGTGCTAGAAGAGATGGGTACGAGCAGTACTTC. Protein: CSARRDGYEQYF.

The gene calls are TRBV20-1 and TRBJ1-5; D remains unclear. Trimming took 0 bases from V and 5 from J, leaving 14 bases between them. This CDR3 has 15 residues. Per the germline V gene, CDR1 is DFQATT and CDR2 is SNEGSKA (reference sequence). CDR3 sequence: CSARDPGVVDQPQHF. CDR3 DNA sequence: TGCAGTGCTAGAGACCCCGGGGTGGTGGATCAGCCCCAGCATTTT.

At least ten counts were recorded for this clonotype. The chain employs TRBV7-9 and TRBJ1-4, with D unresolved. With 6 bases removed from V and 4 bases from J, the gap between germline ends came to 9 bases. The CDR3 loop spans 13 amino acids. CDR1 and CDR2 from the germline V gene are SEHNR and FQNEAQ (reference sequence). CDR3 bases: TGTGCCAGCAGGGACGGCGATAATGAAAAACTGTTTTTT. Translated, it gives CASRDGDNEKLFF.

This clonotype was seen only a few times. V and J are TRBV12-5 and TRBJ2-3; D is undetermined. The CDR3 length is 13 residues. Between the trimmed V and J ends, which lost 5 bases and 0 bases, there was a span of 6 bases. The germline CDR1 and CDR2 sequences are LGHNT and FRNRAP. CDR3 sequence reads: CASGPSSTDTQYF. In nucleotides, the CDR3 is TGTGCTAGTGGTCCCTCTAGCACAGATACGCAGTATTTT.

The V gene is TRBV10-3, the J gene TRBJ1-1; D is undetermined. Germline assignment: CDR1 ENHRY and CDR2 SYGVKD. The CDR3 is 12 amino acids. The V end lost 3 bases, the J end lost 0 bases, and 2 bases lay between the germline ends. CDR3 residues: CAISDLNTEAFF. The CDR3, as DNA: TGTGCCATCAGTGATCTGAACACTGAAGCTTTCTTT.

As for this clonotype: A read error is possible here, since a much larger clone lies one base away. The rearrangement uses TRBV24-1 and TRBJ2-1; 9 positions agree with TRBD2. The CDR3 consists of 17 residues. CDR1 is KGHDR and CDR2 is SFDVKD in the germline V gene. In DNA, the CDR3 is TGTGTCACCAGTGATTTGATTGTGACTAGCGGAAACAATGAGCAGTTCTTC. The encoded protein is CVTSDLIVTSGNNEQFF.

This clonotype turned up a few times. The chain employs TRBV15 and TRBJ2-1; TRBD1 matches at 12 bases. Germline values: CDR1 LNHNV, CDR2 YYDKDF (reference sequence). The CDR3 covers 21 residues. V was clipped by 8 bases and J by 7 bases; unmatched bases: 27. The CDR3 here is CATFKGQGAPIVAGEVNEQFF. The CDR3 DNA reads TGTGCCACCTTTAAGGGACAGGGGGCGCCGATTGTAGCGGGAGAGGTTAATGAGCAGTTCTTC.

This clonotype turned up a few times. This chain links TRBV15 with TRBJ1-2; D uncertain. In germline, CDR1 is LNHNV, CDR2 YYDKDF (reference sequence). The V gene lost 0 bases and the J gene lost 3 bases, with 14 bases spanning the gap. The CDR3 totals 16 residues. The CDR3 spells CATSRDRGVGDYGYTF. The CDR3, as DNA: TGTGCCACCAGCAGAGATCGTGGGGTCGGTGACTATGGCTACACCTTC.

This clonotype was observed a handful of times. V and J are TRBV20-1 and TRBJ2-3; TRBD2 is a possible D gene (5 bases). CDR3 length: 16 residues. CDR1 DFQATT and CDR2 SNEGSKA come from the germline V gene (reference sequence). The V and J ends lost 1 base and 3 bases respectively, with 17 bases between them. This chain's CDR3 is CSARGQGRGMTDTQYF. CDR3 sequence (DNA): TGCAGTGCTAGAGGCCAAGGCCGGGGTATGACAGATACGCAGTATTTT.

This clonotype occurred a few times. The chain has TRBV9 and TRBJ1-3; D perhaps matches TRBD1 (5 bases). The germline CDR1 and CDR2 sequences are SGDLS and YYNGEE. Trimming left V 2 bases short and J 0 bases short, with 12 bases between. The length of the CDR3 is 16 residues. As DNA, the CDR3 is TGTGCCAGCAGCGTTTTGCCCAGGGTCTCTGGAAACACCATATATTTT. It translates to CASSVLPRVSGNTIYF.

V usage is TRBV3-1 and J usage is TRBJ1-2; TRBD1 aligns across 10 bases. CDR3 length equals 14 residues. In germline, CDR1 is LGHDT, CDR2 YNNKEL (reference sequence). Trimming removed 5 bases from V and 8 bases from J; junction bases left unmatched: 8. The CDR3 DNA follows: TGTGCCAGCAGCTCAAGACAGGGGGCCCTAGGCTACACCTTC. As protein: CASSSRQGALGYTF. The entire variable domain, with the rest obtained from reference TRBV3-1 and TRBJ1-2, is as follows: DTAVSQTPKYLVTQMGNDKSIKCEQNLGHDTMYWYKQDSKKFLKIMFSYNNKELIINETVPNRFSPKSPDKAHLNLHINSLELGDSAVYFCASSSRQGALGYTFGSGTRLTVV.

This clonotype was seen only a few times. V is TRBV29-1 and J is TRBJ2-7; D uncertain. Germline V gene sequence: CDR1 SQVTM, CDR2 ANQGSEA. The CDR3 loop spans 12 amino acids. V was cut by 7 bases and J by 2 bases, with 12 bases left in between. CDR3 DNA: TGCAGCGGCGGACCTGCACCCTACGAGCAGTACTTC. It translates to CSGGPAPYEQYF.

This clonotype was seen repeatedly, ten times or more. The chain is built from TRBV12-3 or TRBV12-4 and TRBJ1-1; 11 nucleotides line up with TRBD1. V lost 5 bases, J lost 1 base, and 3 bases stayed unmatched. CDR3 size: 15 residues. DNA of the CDR3: TGTGCCAGCAGTAGGACAGGGGGCTCGAACACTGAAGCTTTCTTT. Translated: CASSRTGGSNTEAFF.

This clonotype was counted ten times or more. The CDR3 sequence is CSARKYGVMEETQYF. DNA of the CDR3: TGCAGTGCTAGGAAGTACGGGGTAATGGAAGAGACCCAGTACTTC. V gene TRBV20-1 combines with J gene TRBJ2-5, with D perhaps TRBD2 (5 bases). CDR1 DFQATT and CDR2 SNEGSKA come from the germline V gene (reference sequence). Trimming shortened V by 3 bases and J by 3 bases, and 17 bases separated the two germline ends. The CDR3 is 15 amino acids.

This clonotype was seen a few times. The rearrangement links TRBV10-3 to TRBJ1-5, with D perhaps TRBD1 (6 bases). Germline lookup yields CDR1 ENHRY and CDR2 SYGVKD. The CDR3 has 14 residues. Trimming took off 2 bases at V and 4 bases at J, with 9 bases between the two ends. CDR3 bases: TGTGCCATCAGTGAGGGACAGAGGAATCAGCCCCAGCATTTT. Translation gives CAISEGQRNQPQHF.

The chain recombines TRBV4-3 with TRBJ2-2, with D perhaps given as TRBD1 or TRBD2 (5 bases each). This CDR3 has 16 amino acids. Trimming took 0 bases from V and 6 from J, leaving 14 bases between them. CDR1 LGHNA and CDR2 YSLEER come from the germline V gene. In DNA, the CDR3 is TGCGCCAGCAGCCAAGACAGGGACCTCGGACCCGGGGAGCTGTTTTTT. It encodes CASSQDRDLGPGELFF.

J is TRBJ2-3 and V is TRBV10-3; maybe TRBD1 (6 bases). This CDR3 has 14 residues. Trimming took 8 bases from V and 2 from J, leaving 14 bases between them. The germline V gene has CDR1 ENHRY and CDR2 SYGVKD. The CDR3 region is CAIGYGTPTDTQYF. DNA of the CDR3: TGTGCCATCGGTTATGGGACACCCACAGATACGCAGTATTTT.

The chain uses TRBV7-2 and TRBJ2-7; D is undetermined. Germline CDR1 is SGHTA and CDR2 is FQGNSA. With 5 bases removed from V and 3 bases from J, the gap between germline ends came to 8 bases. There are 12 residues in the CDR3. Written as DNA, the CDR3 is TGTGCCAGCAGCCCAGGCCGCTACGAGCAGTACTTC. It yields the protein CASSPGRYEQYF.